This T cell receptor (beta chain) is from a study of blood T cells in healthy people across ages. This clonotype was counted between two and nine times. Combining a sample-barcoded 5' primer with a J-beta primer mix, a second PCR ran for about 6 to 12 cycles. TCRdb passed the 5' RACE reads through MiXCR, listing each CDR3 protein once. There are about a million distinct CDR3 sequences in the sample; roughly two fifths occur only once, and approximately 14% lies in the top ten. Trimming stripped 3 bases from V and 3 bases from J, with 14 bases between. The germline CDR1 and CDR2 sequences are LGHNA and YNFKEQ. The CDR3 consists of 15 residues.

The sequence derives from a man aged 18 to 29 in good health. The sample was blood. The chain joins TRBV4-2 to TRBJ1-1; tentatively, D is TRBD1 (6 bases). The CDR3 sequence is CASSHWGEGDTEAFF. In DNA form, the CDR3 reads TGTGCCAGCAGCCACTGGGGCGAGGGGGACACTGAAGCTTTCTTT.